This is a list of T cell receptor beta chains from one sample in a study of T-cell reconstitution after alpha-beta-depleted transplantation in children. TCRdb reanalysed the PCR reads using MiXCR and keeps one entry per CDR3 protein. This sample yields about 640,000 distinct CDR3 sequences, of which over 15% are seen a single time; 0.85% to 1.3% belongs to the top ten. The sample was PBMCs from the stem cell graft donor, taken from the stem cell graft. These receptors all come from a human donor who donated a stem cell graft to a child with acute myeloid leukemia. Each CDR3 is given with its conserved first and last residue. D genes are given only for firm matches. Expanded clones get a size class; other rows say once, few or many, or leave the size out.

TGCAGTGCTAGAGATCTCCAGGGCGGCACTGAAGCTTTCTTT	CSARDLQGGTEAFF	TRBJ1-1	14	many	NA	TRBV20-1
TGCAGTGCGCGCCCAACAATTTCACCCCTCCACTTT	CSARPTISPLHF	TRBJ1-6	12	many	NA	TRBV20-1
TGTGCCAGCAGCTTGGAAGCGGGGGTCAACACAGATACGCAGTATTTT	CASSLEAGVNTDTQYF	TRBJ2-3	16	NA	TRBD2	TRBV5-4
TGCAGTGCCCCTTGGGCCGGGACAGGTTCTAGGAATGAGCAGTTCTTC	CSAPWAGTGSRNEQFF	TRBJ2-1	16	many	TRBD1	TRBV20-1
TGCAGTGCTAGAGGATGGACAGGGGTATCCTACGAGCAGTACTTC	CSARGWTGVSYEQYF	TRBJ2-7	15	many	TRBD1	TRBV20-1
TGCGCCAGCAGCTCCCTCCGTATGACAGGGAAGGGAAACAAGGTCTACAATGAGCAGTTCTTC	CASSSLRMTGKGNKVYNEQFF	TRBJ2-1	21	few	TRBD1	TRBV5-1
TGTGCCAGCAGCTTAGTGACAGGGTCGGGATCACCCCTCCACTTT	CASSLVTGSGSPLHF	TRBJ1-6	15	few	TRBD1	TRBV7-2
TGTGCCAGCAGCTTTTCAGCAGGGGGAGAGACCCAGTACTTC	CASSFSAGGETQYF	TRBJ2-5	14	NA	TRBD1	TRBV11-2
TGTGCCAGCAGCGTCAGGGGATTAAACCCGAACACTGAAGCTTTCTTT	CASSVRGLNPNTEAFF	TRBJ1-1	16	NA	NA	TRBV7-2
TGCGCCAGCAGCCAAGATGGAGCGCGCGGAAACACCATATATTTT	CASSQDGARGNTIYF	TRBJ1-3	15	NA	NA	TRBV4-1
TGTGCCAGCAGCTTTGAGGGTGGCTATGGCTACACCTTC	CASSFEGGYGYTF	TRBJ1-2	13	many	NA	TRBV5-6
TGCAGCGTTGTGGACGGGGAAACCTACGAGCAGTACTTC	CSVVDGETYEQYF	TRBJ2-7	13	many	NA	TRBV29-1
TGTGCCAGCAGCTTGTCGGGAGGTTCGATGGAGACCCAGTACTTC	CASSLSGGSMETQYF	TRBJ2-5	15	NA	TRBD2	TRBV7-9
TGTGCCTGGAGTACCCCCCAGAGGGGCAATCAGCCCCAGCATTTT	CAWSTPQRGNQPQHF	TRBJ1-5	15	few	NA	TRBV30
TGTGCCAGCAGTTTAGTGGGGGGGGCGGCAGAGACCCAGTACTTC	CASSLVGGAAETQYF	TRBJ2-5	15	NA	NA	TRBV12-3/TRBV12-4
TGTGCCAGCAGTCTCTCGAGGGGAGCGGAGCAGTTCTTC	CASSLSRGAEQFF	TRBJ2-1	13	many	NA	TRBV12-3/TRBV12-4
TGCAGTGCTAGAGTAGGCAGGGCGGACACTGAAGCTTTCTTT	CSARVGRADTEAFF	TRBJ1-1	14	few	NA	TRBV20-1
TGTGCCTGGGGACTCTACGAGCAGTACTTC	CAWGLYEQYF	TRBJ2-7	10	few	NA	TRBV30
TGTGCCAGCAGCAGACAGGGGGCCGTTTGGTACCAAGAGACCCAGTACTTC	CASSRQGAVWYQETQYF	TRBJ2-5	17	few	TRBD1	TRBV12-3/TRBV12-4
TGCGCCAGCAGCCAAGGTTACCGGGACCCTAGCGGGAAGCTCAATGAGCAGTTCTTC	CASSQGYRDPSGKLNEQFF	TRBJ2-1	19	NA	TRBD2	TRBV4-1
TGCGCCAGCAGTCAATCGGGGTCACAGACGGCCGGGGAGCTGTTTTTT	CASSQSGSQTAGELFF	TRBJ2-2	16	few	NA	TRBV23-1
TGCAGTGCTGAACCCGGGACGGTTAGCAATCAGCCCCAGCATTTT	CSAEPGTVSNQPQHF	TRBJ1-5	15	few	NA	TRBV20-1
TGTGCCAGCAGACAAGGCCGGGTTTCACCCCTCCACTTT	CASRQGRVSPLHF	TRBJ1-6	13	many	NA	TRBV12-3/TRBV12-4
TGTGCCATCGGGGACACCTCCCGGAATGAGCAGTTCTTC	CAIGDTSRNEQFF	TRBJ2-1	13	many	NA	TRBV10-3
TGTGCCAGCAGCTTCGGGACAGTACTAATGAACACTGAAGCTTTCTTT	CASSFGTVLMNTEAFF	TRBJ1-1	16	NA	TRBD1	TRBV7-2
TGTGCCACCAGCAGAGTCGGACAGTGGGAGACCCAGTACTTC	CATSRVGQWETQYF	TRBJ2-5	14	NA	NA	TRBV15
TGCGCCAGCAGAAATACAGGGGGGGCTTCAGATACGCAGTATTTT	CASRNTGGASDTQYF	TRBJ2-3	15	NA	NA	TRBV5-1
TGCAGTGCTAGCACCGTAGGAAAGTATGGCTACACCTTC	CSASTVGKYGYTF	TRBJ1-2	13	many	NA	TRBV20-1
TGTGCCATCAGAGTGGCGGCTACAGATACGCAGTATTTT	CAIRVAATDTQYF	TRBJ2-3	13	few	NA	TRBV10-3
TGTGCCACCAGCAGAGGGGGAGGGTCGGACACTGAAGCTTTCTTT	CATSRGGGSDTEAFF	TRBJ1-1	15	NA	NA	TRBV15
TGTGCCAGCAGCTTATCGACAGGGGGTGGCTACACCTTC	CASSLSTGGGYTF	TRBJ1-2	13	few	TRBD1	TRBV7-3
TGCAGCGTTGGTGGGCGTTTGAACACTGAAGCTTTCTTT	CSVGGRLNTEAFF	TRBJ1-1	13	many	NA	TRBV29-1
TGCGCCAGCAGCCAGGGGACAGGGGCTGGAAACACCATATATTTT	CASSQGTGAGNTIYF	TRBJ1-3	15	NA	TRBD1	TRBV4-3
TGTGCCAGCAGCCTAGGGTCCAACGGGAACGTCCTGACTTTC	CASSLGSNGNVLTF	TRBJ2-6	14	NA	NA	TRBV5-6
TGTGCCAGCAGCGAAACCCTGGTGGCAAGAGATGCTGGGGCCAACGTCCTGACTTTC	CASSETLVARDAGANVLTF	TRBJ2-6	19	NA	NA	TRBV7-3
TGCAGTGCTAGAGATATCGGTGGGTCACCCCTCCACTTT	CSARDIGGSPLHF	TRBJ1-6	13	many	NA	TRBV20-1
TGTGCCAGCAGTTACACGGAGACAGGGGACTCCACAGATACGCAGTATTTT	CASSYTETGDSTDTQYF	TRBJ2-3	17	few	TRBD1	TRBV6-5
TGCGCCATGATCCGGGACTTTGCTAACACCGGGGAGCTGTTTTTT	CAMIRDFANTGELFF	TRBJ2-2	15	NA	NA	TRBV5-1
TGCAGCGCCCGGGAGTCCCGATCGGCAGATACGCAGTATTTT	CSARESRSADTQYF	TRBJ2-3	14	many	NA	TRBV29-1
TGTGCCAGCAGCAAAGGAGGATACACTAACTATGGCTACACCTTC	CASSKGGYTNYGYTF	TRBJ1-2	15	NA	NA	TRBV21-1
TGTGCCAGCACCCACCGGACGGCGAACACCGGGGAGCTGTTTTTT	CASTHRTANTGELFF	TRBJ2-2	15	many	NA	TRBV27
TGCAGCGTTGTGTTCTTGGACGGTAATCAGCCCCAGCATTTT	CSVVFLDGNQPQHF	TRBJ1-5	14	many	NA	TRBV29-1
TGTGCCAGCAGTGTGTCGGAGGTTAATCAGCCCCAGCATTTT	CASSVSEVNQPQHF	TRBJ1-5	14	NA	NA	TRBV2
TGTGCCAGCAGGTCAGGCCCTTACTATGGCTACACCTTC	CASRSGPYYGYTF	TRBJ1-2	13	many	NA	TRBV6-1
TGTGCCAGCAGTTTAGAGGGACTCTACAATGAGCAGTTCTTC	CASSLEGLYNEQFF	TRBJ2-1	14	many	NA	TRBV12-3/TRBV12-4
TGTGCCAGCAGTTACTCGGTCGGTCACCGTGCGAACACCGGGGAGCTGTTTTTT	CASSYSVGHRANTGELFF	TRBJ2-2	18	NA	NA	TRBV6-5
TGTGCCAGCAGGGGGACTAGCGGGAGCCGGAATGAGCAGTTCTTC	CASRGTSGSRNEQFF	TRBJ2-1	15	NA	TRBD2	TRBV11-2
TGCAGTGCCTCCGCTACAGAGCGGCGCACTGAAGCTTTCTTT	CSASATERRTEAFF	TRBJ1-1	14	many	NA	TRBV20-1
TGCAGTGCGGGGAGGGTAGCGGGGGGGCTAGCAGATACGCAGTATTTT	CSAGRVAGGLADTQYF	TRBJ2-3	16	few	TRBD2	TRBV20-1
TGCAGTGCCCGAGTAATAGGTTCTACCAATGAGCAGTTCTTC	CSARVIGSTNEQFF	TRBJ2-1	14	many	NA	TRBV20-1
TGTGCCAGCAGCTTGGGGGGGGACACTTTTTACGAGCAGTACTTC	CASSLGGDTFYEQYF	TRBJ2-7	15	few	NA	TRBV7-2
TGTGCCAGCAGTTTATGGGGGCGCATATCTGGGGCCAACGTCCTGACTTTC	CASSLWGRISGANVLTF	TRBJ2-6	17	few	NA	TRBV27
TGTGCCAGCAGCAAAACGGTGTGGGCAAACACTGAAGCTTTCTTT	CASSKTVWANTEAFF	TRBJ1-1	15	few	NA	TRBV21-1
TGTGCCAGCAGTCCGACTAGCGGGCTGCAGTTCTTC	CASSPTSGLQFF	TRBJ2-1	12	many	TRBD2	TRBV6-5
TGCAGTGCCCTGGTGGGCAGGACGGATAGCAATCAGCCCCAGCATTTT	CSALVGRTDSNQPQHF	TRBJ1-5	16	many	NA	TRBV20-1
TGTGCCACCAGCAGAGAGATCCCATACGAGCAGTACTTC	CATSREIPYEQYF	TRBJ2-7	13	few	NA	TRBV15
TGTGCCAGCATCAGAGGGTTGCGTTCTGGGGAGCTGTTTTTT	CASIRGLRSGELFF	TRBJ2-2	14	NA	NA	TRBV6-2/TRBV6-3
TGCGCCAGCAGCTTGGCCGCTAGCGGGGGGGCGCATGAGCAGTTCTTC	CASSLAASGGAHEQFF	TRBJ2-1	16	few	TRBD2	TRBV5-1
TGTGCCAGCAGCCTGACAGGGTATGGGTCACCCCTCCACTTT	CASSLTGYGSPLHF	TRBJ1-6	14	many	TRBD1	TRBV7-2
TGTGCCAGCAGCAAAGGGACAGGGGATGGCTACACCTTC	CASSKGTGDGYTF	TRBJ1-2	13	few	NA	TRBV21-1